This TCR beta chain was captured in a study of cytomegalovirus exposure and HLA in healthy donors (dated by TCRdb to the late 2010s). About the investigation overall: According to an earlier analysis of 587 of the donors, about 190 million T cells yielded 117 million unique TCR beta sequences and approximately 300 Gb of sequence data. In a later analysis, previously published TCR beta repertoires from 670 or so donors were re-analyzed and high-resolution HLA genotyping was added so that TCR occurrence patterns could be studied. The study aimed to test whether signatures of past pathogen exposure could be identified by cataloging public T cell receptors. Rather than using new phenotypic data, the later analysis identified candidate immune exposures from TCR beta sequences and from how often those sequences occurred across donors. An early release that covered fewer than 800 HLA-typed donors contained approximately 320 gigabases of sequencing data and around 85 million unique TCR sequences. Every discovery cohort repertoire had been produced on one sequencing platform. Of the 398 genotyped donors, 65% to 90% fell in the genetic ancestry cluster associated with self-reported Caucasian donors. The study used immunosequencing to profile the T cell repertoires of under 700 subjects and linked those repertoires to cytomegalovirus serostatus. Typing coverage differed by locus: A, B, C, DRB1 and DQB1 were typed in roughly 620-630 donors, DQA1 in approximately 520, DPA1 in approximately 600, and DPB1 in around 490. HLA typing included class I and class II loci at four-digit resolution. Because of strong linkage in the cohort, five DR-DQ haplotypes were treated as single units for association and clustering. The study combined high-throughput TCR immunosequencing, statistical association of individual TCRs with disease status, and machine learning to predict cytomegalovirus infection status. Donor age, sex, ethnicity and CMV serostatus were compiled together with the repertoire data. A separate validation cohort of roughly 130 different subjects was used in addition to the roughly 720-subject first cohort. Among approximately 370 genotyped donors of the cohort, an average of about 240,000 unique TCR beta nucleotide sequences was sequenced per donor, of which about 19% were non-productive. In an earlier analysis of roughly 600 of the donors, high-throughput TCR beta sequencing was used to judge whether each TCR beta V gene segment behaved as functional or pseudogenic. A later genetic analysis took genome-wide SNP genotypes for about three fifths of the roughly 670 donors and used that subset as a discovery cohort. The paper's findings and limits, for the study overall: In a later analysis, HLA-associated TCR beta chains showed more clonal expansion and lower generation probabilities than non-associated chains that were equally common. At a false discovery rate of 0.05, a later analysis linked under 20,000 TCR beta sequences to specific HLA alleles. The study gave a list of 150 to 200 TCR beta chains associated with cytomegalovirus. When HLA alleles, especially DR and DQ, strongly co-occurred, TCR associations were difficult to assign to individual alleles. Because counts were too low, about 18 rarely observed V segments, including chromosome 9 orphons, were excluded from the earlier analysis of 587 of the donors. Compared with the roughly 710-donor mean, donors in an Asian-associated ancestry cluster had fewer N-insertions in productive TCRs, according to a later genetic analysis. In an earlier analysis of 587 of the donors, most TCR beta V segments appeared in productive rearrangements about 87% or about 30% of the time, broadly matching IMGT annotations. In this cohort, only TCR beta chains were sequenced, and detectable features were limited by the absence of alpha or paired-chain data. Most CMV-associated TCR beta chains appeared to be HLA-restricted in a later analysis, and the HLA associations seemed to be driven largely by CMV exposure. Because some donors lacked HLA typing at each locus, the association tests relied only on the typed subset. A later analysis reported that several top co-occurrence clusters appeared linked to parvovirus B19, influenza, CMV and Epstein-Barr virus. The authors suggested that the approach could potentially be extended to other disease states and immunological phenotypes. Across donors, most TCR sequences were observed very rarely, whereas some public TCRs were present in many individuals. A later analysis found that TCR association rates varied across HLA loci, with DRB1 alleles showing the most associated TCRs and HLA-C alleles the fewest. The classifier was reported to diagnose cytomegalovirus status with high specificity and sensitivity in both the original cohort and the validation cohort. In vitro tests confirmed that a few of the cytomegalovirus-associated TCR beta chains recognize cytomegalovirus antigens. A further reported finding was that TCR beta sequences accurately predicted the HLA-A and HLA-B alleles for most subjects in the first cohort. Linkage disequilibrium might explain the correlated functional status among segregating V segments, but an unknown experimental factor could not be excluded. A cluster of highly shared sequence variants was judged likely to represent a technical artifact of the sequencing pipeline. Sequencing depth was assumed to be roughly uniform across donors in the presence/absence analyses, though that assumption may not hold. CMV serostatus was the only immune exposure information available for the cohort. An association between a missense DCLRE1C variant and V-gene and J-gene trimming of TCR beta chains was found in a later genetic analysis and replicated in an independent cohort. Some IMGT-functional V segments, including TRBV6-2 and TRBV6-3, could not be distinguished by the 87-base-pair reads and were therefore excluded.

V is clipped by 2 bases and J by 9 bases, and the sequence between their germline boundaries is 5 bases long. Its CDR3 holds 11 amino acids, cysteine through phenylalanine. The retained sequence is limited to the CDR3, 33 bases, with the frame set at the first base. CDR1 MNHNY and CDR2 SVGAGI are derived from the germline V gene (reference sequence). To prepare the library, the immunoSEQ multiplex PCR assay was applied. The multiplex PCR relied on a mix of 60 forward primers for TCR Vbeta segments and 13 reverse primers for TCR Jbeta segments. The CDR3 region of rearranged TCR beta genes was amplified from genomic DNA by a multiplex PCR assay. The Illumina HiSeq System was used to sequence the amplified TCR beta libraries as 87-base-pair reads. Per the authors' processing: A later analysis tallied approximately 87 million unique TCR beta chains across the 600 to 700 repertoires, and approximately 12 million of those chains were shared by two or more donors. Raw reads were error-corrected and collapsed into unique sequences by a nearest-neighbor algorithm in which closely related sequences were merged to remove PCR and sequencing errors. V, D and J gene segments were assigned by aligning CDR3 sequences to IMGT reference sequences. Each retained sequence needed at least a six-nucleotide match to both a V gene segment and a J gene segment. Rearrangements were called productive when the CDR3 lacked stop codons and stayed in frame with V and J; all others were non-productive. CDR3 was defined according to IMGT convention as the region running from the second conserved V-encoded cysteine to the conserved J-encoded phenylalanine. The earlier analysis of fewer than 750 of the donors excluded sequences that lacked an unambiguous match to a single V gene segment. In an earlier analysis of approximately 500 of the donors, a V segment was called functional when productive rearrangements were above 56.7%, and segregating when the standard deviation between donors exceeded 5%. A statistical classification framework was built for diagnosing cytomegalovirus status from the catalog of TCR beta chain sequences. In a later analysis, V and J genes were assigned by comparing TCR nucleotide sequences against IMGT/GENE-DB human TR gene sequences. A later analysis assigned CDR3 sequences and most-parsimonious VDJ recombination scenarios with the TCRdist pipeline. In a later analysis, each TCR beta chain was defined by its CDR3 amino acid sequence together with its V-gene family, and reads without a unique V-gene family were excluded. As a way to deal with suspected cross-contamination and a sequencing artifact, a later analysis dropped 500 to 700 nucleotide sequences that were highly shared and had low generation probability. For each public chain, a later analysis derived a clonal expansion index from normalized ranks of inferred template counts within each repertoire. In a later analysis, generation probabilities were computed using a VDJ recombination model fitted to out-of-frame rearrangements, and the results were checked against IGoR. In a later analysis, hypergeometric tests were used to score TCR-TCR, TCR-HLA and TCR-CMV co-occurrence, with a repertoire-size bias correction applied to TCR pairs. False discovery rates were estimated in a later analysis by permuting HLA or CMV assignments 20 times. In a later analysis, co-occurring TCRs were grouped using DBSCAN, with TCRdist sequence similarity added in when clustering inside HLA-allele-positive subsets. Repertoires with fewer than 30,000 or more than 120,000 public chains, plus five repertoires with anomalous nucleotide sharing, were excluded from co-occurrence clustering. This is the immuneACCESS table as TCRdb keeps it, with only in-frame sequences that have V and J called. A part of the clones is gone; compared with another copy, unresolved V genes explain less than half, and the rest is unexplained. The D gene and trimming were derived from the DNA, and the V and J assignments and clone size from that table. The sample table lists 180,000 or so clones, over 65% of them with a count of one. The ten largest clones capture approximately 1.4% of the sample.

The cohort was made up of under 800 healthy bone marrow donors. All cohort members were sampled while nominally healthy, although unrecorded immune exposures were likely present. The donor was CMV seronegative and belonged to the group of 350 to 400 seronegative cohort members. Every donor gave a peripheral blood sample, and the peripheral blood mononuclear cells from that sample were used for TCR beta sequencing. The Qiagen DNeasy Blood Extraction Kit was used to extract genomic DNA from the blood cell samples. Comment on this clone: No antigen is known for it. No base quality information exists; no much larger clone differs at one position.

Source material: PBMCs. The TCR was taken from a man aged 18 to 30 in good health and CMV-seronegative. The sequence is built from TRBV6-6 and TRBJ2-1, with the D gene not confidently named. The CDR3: CASSYHSEQFF. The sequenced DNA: TGTGCCAGCAGTTACCATTCTGAGCAGTTCTTC.